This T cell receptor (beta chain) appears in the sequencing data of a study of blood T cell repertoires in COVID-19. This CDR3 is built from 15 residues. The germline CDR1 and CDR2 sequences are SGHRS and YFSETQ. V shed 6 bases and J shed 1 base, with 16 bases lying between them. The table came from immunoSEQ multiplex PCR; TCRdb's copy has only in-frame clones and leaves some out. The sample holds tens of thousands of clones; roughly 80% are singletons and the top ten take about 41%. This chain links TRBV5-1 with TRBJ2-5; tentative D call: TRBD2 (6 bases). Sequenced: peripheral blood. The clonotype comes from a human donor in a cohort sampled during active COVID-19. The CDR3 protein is CASNKGEAFQETQYF. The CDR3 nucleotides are TGCGCCAGCAACAAAGGGGAGGCGTTCCAAGAGACCCAGTACTTC.